This T cell receptor beta chain was sequenced in a study of shared clonotypes between healthy human individuals. At the level of the study: CD4 naive cells filled three plates per donor, CD4 memory three, CD8 naive two and CD8 memory one.

Assay used: immunoSEQ multiplex PCR; TCRdb lists only in-frame clones, some missing. The sample yields some 2 million clones, roughly 95% seen once. The V end was cut by 0 bases, the J end by 10 bases, with 12 bases between. Germline lookup yields CDR1 MNHEY and CDR2 SVGAGI. The CDR3 is 13 residues long. Sequenced material: naive CD4+ T cells sorted from blood. Subset meaning: CD45RA+ positively selected. This chain links TRBV6-5 with TRBJ1-1, with D possibly matching TRBD1 (6 bases). This clonotype was obtained from a young man in good health. The CDR3 region is CASSYSRGGAAFF. The CDR3 coding sequence is TGTGCCAGCAGTTACTCTCGAGGGGGTGCAGCTTTCTTT.